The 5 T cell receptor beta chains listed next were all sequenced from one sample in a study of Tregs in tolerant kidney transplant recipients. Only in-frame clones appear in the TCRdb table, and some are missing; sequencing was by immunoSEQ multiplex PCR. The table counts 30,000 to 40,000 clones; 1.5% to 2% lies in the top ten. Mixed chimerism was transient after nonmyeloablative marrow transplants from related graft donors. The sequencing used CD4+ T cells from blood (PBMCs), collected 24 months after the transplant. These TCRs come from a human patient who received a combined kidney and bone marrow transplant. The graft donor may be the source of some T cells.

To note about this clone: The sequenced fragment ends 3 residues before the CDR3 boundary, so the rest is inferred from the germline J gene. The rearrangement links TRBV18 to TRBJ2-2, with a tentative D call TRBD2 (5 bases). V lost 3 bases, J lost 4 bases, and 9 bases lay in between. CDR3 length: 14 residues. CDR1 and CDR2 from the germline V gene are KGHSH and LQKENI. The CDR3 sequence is CASSPMDSTGELFF. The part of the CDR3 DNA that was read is TGTGCCAGCTCACCGATGGACTCCACCGGGGAG. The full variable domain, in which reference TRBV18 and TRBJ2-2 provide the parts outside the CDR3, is NAGVMQNPRHLVRRRGQEARLRCSPMKGHSHVYWYRQLPEEGLKFMVYLQKENIIDESGMPKERFSAEFPKEGPSILRIQQVVRGDSAAYFCASSPMDSTGELFFGEGSRLTVL.

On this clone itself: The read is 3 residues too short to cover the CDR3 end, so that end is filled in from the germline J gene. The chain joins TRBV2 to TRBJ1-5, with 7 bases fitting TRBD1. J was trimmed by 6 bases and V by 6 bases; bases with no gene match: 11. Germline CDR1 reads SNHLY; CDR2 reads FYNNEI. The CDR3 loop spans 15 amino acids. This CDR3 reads CASRPGTAIGQPQHF. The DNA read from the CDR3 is TGTGCCAGCAGGCCCGGGACAGCTATCGGTCAGCCC.

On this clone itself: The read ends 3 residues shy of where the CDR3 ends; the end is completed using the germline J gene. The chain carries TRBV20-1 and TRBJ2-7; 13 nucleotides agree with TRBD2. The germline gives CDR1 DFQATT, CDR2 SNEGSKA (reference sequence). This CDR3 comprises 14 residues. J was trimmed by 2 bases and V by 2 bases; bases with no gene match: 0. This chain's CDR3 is CSARTSGRAYEQYF. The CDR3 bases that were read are TGCAGTGCTAGAACTAGCGGGAGGGCCTACGAG.

The CDR3 region is CAISESAGVVGYTF. CDR3 DNA, as far as it was read: TGTGCCATCAGTGAGTCAGCAGGGGTTGTTGGC. The rearrangement links TRBV10-3 to TRBJ1-2, with D tentatively TRBD1 (6 bases). The CDR3 extends 3 residues past the end of the read, so its final part is completed from the germline J gene. The CDR3 spans 14 residues. Germline CDR1 ENHRY, CDR2 SYGVKD. V gave up 0 bases and J gave up 7 bases, with 12 bases separating them.

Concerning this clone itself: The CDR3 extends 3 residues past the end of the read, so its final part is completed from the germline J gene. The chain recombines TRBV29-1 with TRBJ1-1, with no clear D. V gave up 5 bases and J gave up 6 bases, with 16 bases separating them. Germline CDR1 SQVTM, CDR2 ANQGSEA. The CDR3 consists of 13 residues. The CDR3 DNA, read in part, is TGCAGCGTTTCCTGGACTCCTGGCGCTGAA. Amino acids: CSVSWTPGAE. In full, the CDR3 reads CSVSWTPGAEAFF.